This T cell receptor beta chain came from a study of shared clonotypes between healthy human individuals. Study-wide results and caveats: Researchers found naive subsets generally carried larger estimated richness than memory subsets. Clonotypes that were shared across a few donors made up around 5% of naive CD4 clonotypes.

The table lists this clone with a count of one. Its antigen is still unknown. The length of the CDR3 is 16 residues. The germline CDR1 and CDR2 sequences are LNHNV and YYDKDF (reference sequence). Trimming shortened V by 0 bases and J by 3 bases, and 15 bases separated the two germline ends. Assay execution took place at the deep level. Assay: immunoSEQ multiplex PCR; the TCRdb copy retains only in-frame clones and omits some. The table shows 1.6 million or so clones, with approximately 96% occurring only once. The source of this sequence is a man in his thirties or forties in good health. This chain joins TRBV15 and TRBJ2-7; D possibly uses TRBD1 or TRBD2 (5 bases each). The material sequenced was naive CD4+ T cells sorted from blood. As for subset: CD45RA+ positively selected. CDR3 nucleotide sequence: TGTGCCACCAGCAGAGATTGGGGGACCGACAACTACGAGCAGTACTTC. It specifies CATSRDWGTDNYEQYF.